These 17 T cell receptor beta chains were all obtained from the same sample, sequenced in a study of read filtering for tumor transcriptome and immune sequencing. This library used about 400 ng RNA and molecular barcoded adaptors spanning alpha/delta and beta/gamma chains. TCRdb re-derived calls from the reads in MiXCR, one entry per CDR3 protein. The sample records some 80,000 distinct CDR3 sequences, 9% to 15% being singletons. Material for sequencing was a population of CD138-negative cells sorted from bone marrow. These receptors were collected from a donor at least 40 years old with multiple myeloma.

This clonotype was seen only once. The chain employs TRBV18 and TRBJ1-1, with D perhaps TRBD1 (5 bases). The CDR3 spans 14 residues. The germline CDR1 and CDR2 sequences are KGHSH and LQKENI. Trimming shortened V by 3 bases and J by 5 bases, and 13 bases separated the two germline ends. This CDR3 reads CASSPETASTEAFF. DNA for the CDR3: TGTGCCAGCTCACCGGAGACAGCATCAACTGAAGCTTTCTTT.

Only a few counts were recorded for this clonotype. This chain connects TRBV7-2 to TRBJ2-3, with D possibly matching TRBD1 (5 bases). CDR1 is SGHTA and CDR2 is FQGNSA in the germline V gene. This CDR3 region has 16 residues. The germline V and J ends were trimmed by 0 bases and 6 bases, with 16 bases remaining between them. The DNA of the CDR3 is TGTGCCAGCAGCTTAGCGGCCAGGGCGAGTACGGATACGCAGTATTTT. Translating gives CASSLAARASTDTQYF.

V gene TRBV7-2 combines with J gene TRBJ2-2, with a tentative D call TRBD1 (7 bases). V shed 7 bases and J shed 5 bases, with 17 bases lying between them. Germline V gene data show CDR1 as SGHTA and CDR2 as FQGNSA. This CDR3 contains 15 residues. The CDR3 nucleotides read TGTGCCAGCAACCGACTCCAGGGGGGAACCGGGGAGCTGTTTTTT. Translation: CASNRLQGGTGELFF.

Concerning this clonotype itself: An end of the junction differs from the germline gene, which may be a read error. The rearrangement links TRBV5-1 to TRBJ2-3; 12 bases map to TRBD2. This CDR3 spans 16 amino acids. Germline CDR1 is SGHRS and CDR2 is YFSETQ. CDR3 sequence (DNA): TGCGCCAGCAGCACCGGACTAGCGGGAAGCACAAATACGCAGTATTTT. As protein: CASSTGLAGSTNTQYF.

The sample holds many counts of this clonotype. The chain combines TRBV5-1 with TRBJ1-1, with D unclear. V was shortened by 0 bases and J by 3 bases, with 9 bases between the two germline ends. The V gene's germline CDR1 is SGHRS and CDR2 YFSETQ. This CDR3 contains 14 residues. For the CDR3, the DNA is TGCGCCAGCAGCTTGGTGGGCCCCTACACTGAAGCTTTCTTT. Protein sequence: CASSLVGPYTEAFF.

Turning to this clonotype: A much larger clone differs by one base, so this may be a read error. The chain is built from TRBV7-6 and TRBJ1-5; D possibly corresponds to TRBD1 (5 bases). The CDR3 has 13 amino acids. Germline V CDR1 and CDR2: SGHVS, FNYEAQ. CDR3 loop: CASSPGTGQPQRF. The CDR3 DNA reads TGTGCCAGCAGCCCCGGGACCGGCCAGCCCCAGCGTTTT. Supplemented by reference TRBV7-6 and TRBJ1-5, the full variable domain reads GAGVSQSPRYKVTKRGQDVALRCDPISGHVSLYWYRQALGQGPEFLTYFNYEAQQDKSGLPNDRFSAERPEGSISTLTIQRTEQRDSAMYRCASSPGTGQPQRFGDGTRLSIL.

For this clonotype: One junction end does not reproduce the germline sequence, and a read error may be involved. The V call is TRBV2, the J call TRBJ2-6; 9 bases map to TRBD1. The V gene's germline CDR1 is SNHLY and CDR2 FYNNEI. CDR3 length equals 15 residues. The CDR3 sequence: CASRVQGAGANVQTF. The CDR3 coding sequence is TGTGCCAGCAGGGTACAGGGGGCTGGGGCCAACGTCCAGACATTC.

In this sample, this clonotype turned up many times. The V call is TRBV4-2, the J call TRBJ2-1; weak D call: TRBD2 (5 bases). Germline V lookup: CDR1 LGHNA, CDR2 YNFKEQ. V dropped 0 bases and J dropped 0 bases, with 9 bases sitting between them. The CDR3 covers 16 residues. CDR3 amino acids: CASSQDYRGSYNEQFF. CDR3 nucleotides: TGTGCCAGCAGCCAAGATTATCGGGGCTCCTACAATGAGCAGTTCTTC.

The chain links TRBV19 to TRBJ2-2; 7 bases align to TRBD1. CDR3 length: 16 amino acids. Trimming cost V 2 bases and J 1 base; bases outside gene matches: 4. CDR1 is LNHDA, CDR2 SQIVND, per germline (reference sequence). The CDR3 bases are TGTGCCAGTAGTATATCGGGACAGAGGAACACCGGGGAGCTGTTTTTT. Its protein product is CASSISGQRNTGELFF.

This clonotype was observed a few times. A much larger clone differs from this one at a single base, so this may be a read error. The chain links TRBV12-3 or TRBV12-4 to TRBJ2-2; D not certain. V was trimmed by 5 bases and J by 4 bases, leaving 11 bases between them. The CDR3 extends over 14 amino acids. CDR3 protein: CASSRRVGTGELFF. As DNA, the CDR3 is TGTGCCAGCAGTCGCAGAGTGGGCACCGGGGAGCTGTTTTTT.

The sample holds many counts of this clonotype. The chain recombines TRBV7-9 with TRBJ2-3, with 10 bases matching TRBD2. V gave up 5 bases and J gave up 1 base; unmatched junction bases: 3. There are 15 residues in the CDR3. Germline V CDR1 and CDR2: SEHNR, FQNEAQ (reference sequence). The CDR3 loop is CASSPGTSGTDTQYF. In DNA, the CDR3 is TGTGCCAGCAGCCCCGGGACTAGCGGCACAGATACGCAGTATTTT.

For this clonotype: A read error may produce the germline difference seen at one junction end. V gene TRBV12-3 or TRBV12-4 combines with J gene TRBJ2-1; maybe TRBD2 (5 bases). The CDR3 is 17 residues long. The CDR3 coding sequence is TGTGCCAGCAGTTTTCGGGAAATAGACCCCCGCTACGATGAGCAGTTCTTC. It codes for CASSFREIDPRYDEQFF.

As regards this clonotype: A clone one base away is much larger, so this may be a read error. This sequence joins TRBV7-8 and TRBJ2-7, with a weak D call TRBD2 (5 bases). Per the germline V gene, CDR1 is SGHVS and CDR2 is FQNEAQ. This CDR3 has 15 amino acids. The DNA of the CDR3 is TGTGCCAGCGGCTTGGGTCCAGCGGATACATACGAGCAGTACTTC. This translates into CASGLGPADTYEQYF.

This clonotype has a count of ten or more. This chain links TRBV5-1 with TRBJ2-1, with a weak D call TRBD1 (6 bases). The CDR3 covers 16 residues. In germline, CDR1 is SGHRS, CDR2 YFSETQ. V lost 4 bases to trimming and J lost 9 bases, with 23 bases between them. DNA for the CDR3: TGCGCCAGCAGCCAAGGCGTAGGGGGACAAGGGGGTGAGCAGTTCTTC. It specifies CASSQGVGGQGGEQFF. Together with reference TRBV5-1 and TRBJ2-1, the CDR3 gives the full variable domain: KAGVTQTPRYLIKTRGQQVTLSCSPISGHRSVSWYQQTPGQGLQFLFEYFSETQRNKGNFPGRFSGRQFSNSRSEMNVSTLELGDSALYLCASSQGVGGQGGEQFFGPGTRLTVL.

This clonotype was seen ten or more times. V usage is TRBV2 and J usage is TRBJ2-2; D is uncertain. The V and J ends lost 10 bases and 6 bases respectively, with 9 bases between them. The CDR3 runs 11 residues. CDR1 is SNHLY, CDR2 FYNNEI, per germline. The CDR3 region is CAIRRAGELFF. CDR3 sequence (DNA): TGTGCCATTCGCCGGGCCGGGGAGCTGTTTTTT.

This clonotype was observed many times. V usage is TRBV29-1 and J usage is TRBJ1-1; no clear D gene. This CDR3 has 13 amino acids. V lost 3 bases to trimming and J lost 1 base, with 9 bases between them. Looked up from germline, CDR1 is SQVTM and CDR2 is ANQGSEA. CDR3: CSVEIASNTEAFF. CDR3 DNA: TGCAGCGTTGAGATTGCGTCGAACACTGAAGCTTTCTTT.

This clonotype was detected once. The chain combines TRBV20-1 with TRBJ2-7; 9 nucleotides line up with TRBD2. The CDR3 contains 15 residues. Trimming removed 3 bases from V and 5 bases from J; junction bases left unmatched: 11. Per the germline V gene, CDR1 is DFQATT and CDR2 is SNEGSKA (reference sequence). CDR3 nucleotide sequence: TGCAGTGCTAGCCTCCCTAGCGGGGTCCGGAACGAGCAGTACTTC. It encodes CSASLPSGVRNEQYF.